A selection of T cell receptor beta chains follows, all from one sample in a study of CD8+ T cells in alopecia areata. This table comes from immunoSEQ multiplex PCR, and its TCRdb copy is limited to in-frame clones, with some not included. The top ten hold 0.75% to 0.9% of the sample, which has about 98,000 clones, roughly two fifths seen once. Sequencing was performed on CD4+ T cells sorted from blood. These receptors all stem from a human donor with alopecia areata. CDR3s include the opening cysteine and the closing phenylalanine or tryptophan. Each record gives: V gene, D gene, CDR3 protein. A D gene is named only where the DNA matches it firmly.

TRBV29-1 - CSVEIQGSYEQYF
TRBV2 TRBD1 CASRSDRGTEAFF
TRBV29-1 - CSVDQGLSYEQYF
TRBV28 - CASSVPENTGELFF
TRBV4-2 - CASSQDISEKLFF
TRBV30 - CAWSFDVGQFF
TRBV5-1 TRBD1 CASSPGTGGAPGANVLTF
TRBV30 TRBD1 CAWSADRGHYEQYF
TRBV30 - CAWSTGADNSPLHF
TRBV28 - CASSSDSKNQPQHF
TRBV30 - CAWGDGRQGGILLSEQYF
TRBV2 - CASSEYGVGVLTF
TRBV30 - CAWSQVGNEQFF
TRBV30 TRBD2 CAWSSGTHGHEQFF
TRBV5-1 TRBD1 CATRRGGQGYNEQFF
TRBV30 - CAWSRGQAEGQPQHF
TRBV4-2 - CASSQTGNKRGYTF
TRBV7-8 - CASSFIQLGGTDTQYF
TRBV20-1 - CRAARTDTQYF
TRBV7-9 - CASSTWTLNTEAFF
TRBV30 - CAWISQGGSPLHF
TRBV30 - CAWDRGASFSWEQFF
TRBV29-1 TRBD2 CSVAGGEETQYF
TRBV30 - CAWSVLMSNVGYTF
TRBV6-5 - CASSYSGKEAFF
TRBV5-1 TRBD1 CASRPGQASSYNEQFF
TRBV29-1 TRBD2 CSGKRLAGLGYNEQFF
TRBV30 - CAWTPGANTGELFF
TRBV5-1 - CASSLGPGDTQYF
TRBV4-2 - CASSQDLRREQYF
TRBV29-1 TRBD1 CSVWDRGSTDTQYF
TRBV30 - CAWSVRTDPYGYTF
TRBV21-1 - CASSKPGLTHF
TRBV29-1 TRBD1 CSVARQGADTQYF
TRBV27 - CASRPRTDKFYEQYF
TRBV7-8 TRBD1 CASSLTGGKQETQYF
TRBV30 - CACAVNTEAFF